A selection of T cell receptor beta chains follows, all from one sample in a study of shared clonotypes between healthy human individuals. Sequencing was performed with immunoSEQ multiplex PCR; in TCRdb, only in-frame clones are kept and a portion is missing. The sample carries over a million clones, roughly 80% recorded once. The sample comprised memory CD4+ T cells sorted from blood. The receptors stem from a man between 18 and 35 years old in good health. The CDR3 runs from the conserved cysteine through the conserved F or W. A D gene is named only where the DNA matches it firmly. Part of the rows lack a size; the others show once, few, many or a class for expanded clones.

.	TRBV11-2	.	TRBJ2-5	CASSAGAGETQYF	TGTGCCAGCAGCGCCGGGGCTGGGGAGACCCAGTACTTC
TRBD2	TRBV5-1	.	TRBJ2-3	CASRGSGGPVTDTQYF	TGCGCCAGCAGGGGAAGCGGGGGCCCTGTCACAGATACGCAGTATTTT
.	TRBV18	once	TRBJ2-7	CASSPPAGPYEQYF	TGTGCCAGCTCACCACCGGCGGGCCCCTACGAGCAGTACTTC
TRBD1	TRBV18	.	TRBJ1-1	CASSPGQGANTEAFF	TGTGCCAGCTCACCCGGACAGGGGGCGAACACTGAAGCTTTCTTT
TRBD2	TRBV7-2	.	TRBJ2-1	CASSPGLAYNEQFF	TGTGCCAGCAGCCCGGGACTAGCCTACAATGAGCAGTTCTTC
.	TRBV5-1	.	TRBJ2-7	CASSDSSVEQYF	TGCGCCAGCAGCGATTCTAGCGTCGAGCAGTACTTC
TRBD2	TRBV7-2	.	TRBJ2-1	CASSSSGGFYNEQFF	TGTGCCAGCAGCTCGAGCGGGGGTTTCTACAATGAGCAGTTCTTC
.	TRBV30	.	TRBJ2-6	CAVNRPSGANVLTF	TGTGCCGTAAACCGCCCATCTGGGGCCAACGTCCTGACTTTC
.	TRBV28	.	TRBJ2-7	CASSLSRTSTYEQYF	TGTGCCAGCAGTTTATCTAGGACAAGTACCTACGAGCAGTACTTC
TRBD2	TRBV5-6	.	TRBJ2-1	CASSRLAGAYNEQFF	TGTGCCAGCAGCAGACTAGCGGGGGCCTACAATGAGCAGTTCTTC
.	TRBV18	.	TRBJ2-3	CASSRGQHTDTQYF	TGTGCCAGCTCGCGGGGACAGCACACAGATACGCAGTATTTT